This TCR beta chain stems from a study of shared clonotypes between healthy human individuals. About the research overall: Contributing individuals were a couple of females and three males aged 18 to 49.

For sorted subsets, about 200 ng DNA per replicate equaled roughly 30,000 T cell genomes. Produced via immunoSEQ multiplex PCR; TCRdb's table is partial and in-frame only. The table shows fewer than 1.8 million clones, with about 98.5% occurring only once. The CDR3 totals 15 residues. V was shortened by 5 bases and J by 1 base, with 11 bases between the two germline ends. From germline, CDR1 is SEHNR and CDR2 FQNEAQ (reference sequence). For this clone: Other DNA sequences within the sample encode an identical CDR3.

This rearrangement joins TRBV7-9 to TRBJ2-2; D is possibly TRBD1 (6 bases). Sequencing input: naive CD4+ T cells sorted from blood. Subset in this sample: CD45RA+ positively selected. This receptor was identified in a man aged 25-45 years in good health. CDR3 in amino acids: CASSLRGQNTGELFF. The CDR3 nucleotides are TGTGCCAGCAGCCTCCGGGGACAGAACACCGGGGAGCTGTTTTTT.